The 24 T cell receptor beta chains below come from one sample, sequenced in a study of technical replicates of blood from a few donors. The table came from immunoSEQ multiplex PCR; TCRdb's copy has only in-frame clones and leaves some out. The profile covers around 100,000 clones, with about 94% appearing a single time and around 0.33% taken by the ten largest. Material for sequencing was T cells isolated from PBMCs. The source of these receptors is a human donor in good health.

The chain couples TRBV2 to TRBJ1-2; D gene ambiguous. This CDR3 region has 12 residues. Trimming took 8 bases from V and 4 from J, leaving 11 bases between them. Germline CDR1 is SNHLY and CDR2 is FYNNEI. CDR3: CASRVEGYGYTF. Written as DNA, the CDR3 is TGTGCCAGCCGGGTGGAAGGCTATGGCTACACCTTC.

CDR3 loop: CASTTVSGANVLTF. The CDR3 DNA reads TGTGCCAGCACAACGGTGTCTGGGGCCAACGTCCTGACTTTC. The chain uses TRBV6-5 and TRBJ2-6; unclear D gene. CDR1 is MNHEY and CDR2 is SVGAGI in the germline V gene. The CDR3 has 14 residues. V lost 7 bases and J 1 base, leaving 8 bases between the germline ends.

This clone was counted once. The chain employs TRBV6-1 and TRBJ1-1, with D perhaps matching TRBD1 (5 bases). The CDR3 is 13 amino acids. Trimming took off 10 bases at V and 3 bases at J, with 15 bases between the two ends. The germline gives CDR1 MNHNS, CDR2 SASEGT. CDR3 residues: CATGHNGDTEAFF. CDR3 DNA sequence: TGTGCCACCGGACATAATGGCGACACTGAAGCTTTCTTT.

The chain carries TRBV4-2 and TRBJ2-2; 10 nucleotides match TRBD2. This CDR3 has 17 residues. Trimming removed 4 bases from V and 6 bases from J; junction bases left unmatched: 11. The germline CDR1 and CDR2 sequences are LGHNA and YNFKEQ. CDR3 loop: CASSPLGLAGVAGELFF. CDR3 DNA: TGTGCCAGCAGCCCGCTGGGCCTAGCGGGAGTTGCCGGGGAGCTGTTTTTT.

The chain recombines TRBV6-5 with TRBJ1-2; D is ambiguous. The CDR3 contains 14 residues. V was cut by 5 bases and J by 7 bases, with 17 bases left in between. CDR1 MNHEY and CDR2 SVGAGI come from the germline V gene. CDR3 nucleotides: TGTGCCAGCAGTCAAGACGGACTACCGGGTGGCTACACCTTC. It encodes CASSQDGLPGGYTF.

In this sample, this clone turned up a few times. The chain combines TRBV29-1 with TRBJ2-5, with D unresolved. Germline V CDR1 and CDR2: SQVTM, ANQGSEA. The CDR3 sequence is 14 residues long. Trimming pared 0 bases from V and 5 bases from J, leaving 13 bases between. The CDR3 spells CSVEDLSVYETQYF. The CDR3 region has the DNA TGCAGCGTTGAAGATCTGTCGGTCTACGAGACCCAGTACTTC.

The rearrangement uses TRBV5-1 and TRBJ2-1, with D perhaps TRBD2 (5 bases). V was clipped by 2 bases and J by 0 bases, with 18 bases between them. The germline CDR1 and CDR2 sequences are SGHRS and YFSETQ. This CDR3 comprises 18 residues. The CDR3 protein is CASSLSGVEFSSYNEQFF. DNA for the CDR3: TGCGCCAGCAGCTTATCCGGGGTAGAGTTTAGCTCCTACAATGAGCAGTTCTTC.

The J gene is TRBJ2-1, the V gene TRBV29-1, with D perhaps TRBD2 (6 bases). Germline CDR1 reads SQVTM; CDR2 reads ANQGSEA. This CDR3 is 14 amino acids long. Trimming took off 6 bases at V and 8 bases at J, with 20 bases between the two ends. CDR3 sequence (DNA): TGCAGCGTGGGGTCAACGGGAGATAGCCATGAGCAGTTCTTC. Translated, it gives CSVGSTGDSHEQFF.

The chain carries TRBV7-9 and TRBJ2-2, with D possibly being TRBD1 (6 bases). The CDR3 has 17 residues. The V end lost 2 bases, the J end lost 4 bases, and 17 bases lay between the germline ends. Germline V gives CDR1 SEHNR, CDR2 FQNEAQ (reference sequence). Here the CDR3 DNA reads TGTGCCAGCAGCTTAATAGTTTTGGGGGCGAGCACCGGGGAGCTGTTTTTT. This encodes CASSLIVLGASTGELFF.

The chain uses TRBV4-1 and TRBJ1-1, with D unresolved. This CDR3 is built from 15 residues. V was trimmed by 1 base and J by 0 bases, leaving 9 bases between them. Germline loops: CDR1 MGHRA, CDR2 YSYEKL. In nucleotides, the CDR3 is TGCGCCAGCAGCCAAGCCGGGAACATGAACACTGAAGCTTTCTTT. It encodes CASSQAGNMNTEAFF.

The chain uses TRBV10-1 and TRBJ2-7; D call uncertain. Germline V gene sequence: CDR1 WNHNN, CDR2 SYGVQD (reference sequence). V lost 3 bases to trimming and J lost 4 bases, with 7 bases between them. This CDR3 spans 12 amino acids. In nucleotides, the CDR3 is TGCGCCAGCAGTGAAGCAGGATACGAGCAGTACTTC. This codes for CASSEAGYEQYF.

The CDR3 sequence is CASSPRRAGSYNEQFF. In DNA, the CDR3 is TGTGCCAGCAGCCCACGGAGGGCCGGATCCTACAATGAGCAGTTCTTC. This chain connects TRBV11-2 to TRBJ2-1; D is perhaps TRBD2 (6 bases). The CDR3 contains 16 residues. CDR1 is SGHAT and CDR2 is FQNNGV in the germline V gene. V dropped 5 bases and J dropped 1 base, with 15 bases sitting between them.

The CDR3 DNA follows: TGTGCCAGCAGCCTAGGACTAGCAGGTGAGCAGTTCTTC. Its protein product is CASSLGLAGEQFF. The rearrangement uses TRBV7-3 and TRBJ2-1; 8 positions match TRBD2. The CDR3 has 13 amino acids. Germline V gene sequence: CDR1 SGHTA, CDR2 FQGTGA. J gave up 9 bases and V 5 bases, and 6 bases lay outside the gene matches.

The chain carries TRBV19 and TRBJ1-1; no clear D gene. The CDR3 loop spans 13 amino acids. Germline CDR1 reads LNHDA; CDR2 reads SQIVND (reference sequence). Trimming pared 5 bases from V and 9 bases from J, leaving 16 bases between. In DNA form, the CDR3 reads TGTGCCAGTAGTTCAGGTAACAGAATCCAAGCTTTCTTT. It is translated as CASSSGNRIQAFF.

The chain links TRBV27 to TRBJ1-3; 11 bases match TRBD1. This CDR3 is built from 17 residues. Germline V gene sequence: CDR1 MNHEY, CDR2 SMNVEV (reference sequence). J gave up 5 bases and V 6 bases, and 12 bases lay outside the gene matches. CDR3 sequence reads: CASSPQPRTGGRNTIYF. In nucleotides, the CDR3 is TGTGCCAGCAGCCCCCAGCCCCGGACAGGGGGCAGAAACACCATATATTTT.

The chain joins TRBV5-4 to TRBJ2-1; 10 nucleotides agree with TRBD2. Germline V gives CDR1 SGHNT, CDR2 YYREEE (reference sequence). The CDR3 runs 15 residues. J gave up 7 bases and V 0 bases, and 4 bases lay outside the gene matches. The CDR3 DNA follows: TGTGCCAGCAGCTTGGCTAGCGGGAGAATTAATGAGCAGTTCTTC. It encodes CASSLASGRINEQFF.

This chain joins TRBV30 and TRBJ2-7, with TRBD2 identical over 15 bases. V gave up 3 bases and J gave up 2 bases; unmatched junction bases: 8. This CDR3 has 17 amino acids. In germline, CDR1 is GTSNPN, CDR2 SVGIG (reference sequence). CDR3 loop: CAWSPPGLAGGAYEQYF. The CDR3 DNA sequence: TGTGCCTGGAGCCCACCGGGACTAGCGGGAGGTGCCTACGAGCAGTACTTC. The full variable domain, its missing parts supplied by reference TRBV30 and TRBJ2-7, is SQTIHQWPATLVQPVGSPLSLECTVEGTSNPNLYWYRQAAGRGLQLLFYSVGIGQISSEVPQNLSASRPQDRQFILSSKKLLLSDSGFYLCAWSPPGLAGGAYEQYFGPGTRLTVT.

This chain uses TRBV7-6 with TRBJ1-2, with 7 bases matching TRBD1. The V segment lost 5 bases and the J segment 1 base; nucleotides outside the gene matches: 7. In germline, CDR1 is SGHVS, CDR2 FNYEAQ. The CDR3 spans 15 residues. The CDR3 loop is CASSGGTDINYGYTF. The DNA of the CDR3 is TGTGCCAGCAGCGGGGGGACAGACATTAACTATGGCTACACCTTC.

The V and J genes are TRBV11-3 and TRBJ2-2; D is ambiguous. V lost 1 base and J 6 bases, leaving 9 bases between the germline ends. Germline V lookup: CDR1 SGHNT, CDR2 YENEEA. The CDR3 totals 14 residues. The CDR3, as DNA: TGTGCCAGCAGCTTAGTGAGCGCCCCCGGGGAGCTGTTTTTT. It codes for CASSLVSAPGELFF.

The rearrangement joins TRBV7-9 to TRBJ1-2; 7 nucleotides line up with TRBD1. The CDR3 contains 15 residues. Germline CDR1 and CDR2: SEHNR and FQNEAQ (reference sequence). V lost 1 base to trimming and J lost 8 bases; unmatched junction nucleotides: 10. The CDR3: CASSLDERGHRGYTF. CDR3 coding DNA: TGTGCCAGCAGCTTAGATGAGAGGGGGCATCGAGGCTACACCTTC.

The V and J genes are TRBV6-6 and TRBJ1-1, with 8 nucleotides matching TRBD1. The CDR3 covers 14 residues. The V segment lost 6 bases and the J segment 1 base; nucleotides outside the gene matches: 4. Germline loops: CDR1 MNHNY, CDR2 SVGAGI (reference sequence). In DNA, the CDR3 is TGTGCCAGCAGGACAGGGGCGGCGAACACTGAAGCTTTCTTT. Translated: CASRTGAANTEAFF.

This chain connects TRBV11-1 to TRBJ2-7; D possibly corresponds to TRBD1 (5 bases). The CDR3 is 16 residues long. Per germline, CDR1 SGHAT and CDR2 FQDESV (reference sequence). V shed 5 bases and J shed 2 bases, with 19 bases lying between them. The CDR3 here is CASSHPAQTATYEQYF. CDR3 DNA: TGTGCCAGCAGCCACCCCGCTCAGACAGCCACCTACGAGCAGTACTTC.

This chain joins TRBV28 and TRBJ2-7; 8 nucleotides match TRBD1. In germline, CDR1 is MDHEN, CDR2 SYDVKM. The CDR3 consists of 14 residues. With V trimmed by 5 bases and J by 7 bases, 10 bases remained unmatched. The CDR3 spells CASSPTGASREQYF. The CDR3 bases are TGTGCCAGCAGTCCGACAGGGGCTTCGCGAGAGCAGTACTTC.

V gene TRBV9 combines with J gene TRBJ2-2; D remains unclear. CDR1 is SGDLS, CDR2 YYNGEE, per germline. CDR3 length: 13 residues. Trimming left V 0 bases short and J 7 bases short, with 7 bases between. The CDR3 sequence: CASSVDADGELFF. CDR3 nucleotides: TGTGCCAGCAGCGTAGATGCGGACGGGGAGCTGTTTTTT.